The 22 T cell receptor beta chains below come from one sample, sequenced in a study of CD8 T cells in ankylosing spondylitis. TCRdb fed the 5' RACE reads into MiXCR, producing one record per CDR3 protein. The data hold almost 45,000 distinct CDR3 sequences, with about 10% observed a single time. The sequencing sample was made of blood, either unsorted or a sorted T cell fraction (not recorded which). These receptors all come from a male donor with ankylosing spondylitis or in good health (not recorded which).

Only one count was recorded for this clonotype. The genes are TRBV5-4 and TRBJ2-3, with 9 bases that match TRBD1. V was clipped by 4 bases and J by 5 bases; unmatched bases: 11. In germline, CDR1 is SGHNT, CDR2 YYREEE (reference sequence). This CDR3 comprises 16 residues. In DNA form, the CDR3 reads TGTGCCAGCAGCCAAGGTCGGGACAGGGTGGGAGATACGCAGTATTTT. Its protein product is CASSQGRDRVGDTQYF.

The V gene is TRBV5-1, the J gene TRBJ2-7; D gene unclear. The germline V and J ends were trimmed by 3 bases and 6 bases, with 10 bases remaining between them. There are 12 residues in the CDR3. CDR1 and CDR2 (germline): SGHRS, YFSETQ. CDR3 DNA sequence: TGCGCCAGCAGCTCGCCGACGGCCGAGCAGTACTTC. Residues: CASSSPTAEQYF.

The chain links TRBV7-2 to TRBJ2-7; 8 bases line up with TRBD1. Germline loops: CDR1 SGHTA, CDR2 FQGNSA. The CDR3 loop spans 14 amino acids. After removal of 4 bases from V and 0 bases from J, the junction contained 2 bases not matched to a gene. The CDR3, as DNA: TGTGCCAGCAGCTGGGACAGGAGCTCCTACGAGCAGTACTTC. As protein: CASSWDRSSYEQYF.

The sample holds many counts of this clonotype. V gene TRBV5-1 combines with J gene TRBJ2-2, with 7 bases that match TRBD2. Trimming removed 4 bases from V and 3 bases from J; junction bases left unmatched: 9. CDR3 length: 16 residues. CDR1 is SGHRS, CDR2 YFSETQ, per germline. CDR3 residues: CASSLDASGYTGELFF. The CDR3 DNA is TGCGCCAGCAGCCTAGACGCTAGCGGTTACACCGGGGAGCTGTTTTTT.

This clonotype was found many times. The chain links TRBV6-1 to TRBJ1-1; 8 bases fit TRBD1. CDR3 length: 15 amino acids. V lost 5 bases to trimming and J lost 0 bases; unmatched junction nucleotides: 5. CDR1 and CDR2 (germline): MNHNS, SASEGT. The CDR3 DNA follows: TGTGCCAGCAGTCCCAGACAGGGGATGAACACTGAAGCTTTCTTT. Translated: CASSPRQGMNTEAFF.

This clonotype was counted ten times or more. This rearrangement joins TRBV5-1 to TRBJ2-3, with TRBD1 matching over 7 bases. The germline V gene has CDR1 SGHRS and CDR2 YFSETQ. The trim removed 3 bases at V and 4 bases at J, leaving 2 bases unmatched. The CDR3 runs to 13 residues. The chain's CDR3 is CASSSTGADTQYF. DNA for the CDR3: TGCGCCAGCAGCTCCACAGGGGCAGATACGCAGTATTTT.

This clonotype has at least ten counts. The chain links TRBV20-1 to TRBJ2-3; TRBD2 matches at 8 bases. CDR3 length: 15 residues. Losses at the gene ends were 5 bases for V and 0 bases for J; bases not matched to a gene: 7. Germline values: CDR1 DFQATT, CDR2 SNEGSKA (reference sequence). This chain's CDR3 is CSAPAGGVSTDTQYF. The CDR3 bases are TGCAGTGCTCCTGCGGGGGGCGTTAGCACAGATACGCAGTATTTT.

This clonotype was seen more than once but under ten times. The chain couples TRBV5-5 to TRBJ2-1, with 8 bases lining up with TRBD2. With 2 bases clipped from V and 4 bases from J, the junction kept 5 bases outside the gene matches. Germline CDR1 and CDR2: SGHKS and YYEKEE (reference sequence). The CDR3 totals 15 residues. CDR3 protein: CASSFRGGGYNEQFF. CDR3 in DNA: TGTGCCAGCAGCTTTAGGGGCGGGGGGTACAATGAGCAGTTCTTC.

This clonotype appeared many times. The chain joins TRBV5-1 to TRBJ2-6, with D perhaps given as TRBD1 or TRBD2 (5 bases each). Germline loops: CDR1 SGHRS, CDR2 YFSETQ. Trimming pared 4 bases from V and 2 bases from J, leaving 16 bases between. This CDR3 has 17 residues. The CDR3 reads CASSRGRDPPGANVLTF. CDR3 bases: TGCGCCAGCAGCAGGGGACGAGACCCACCTGGGGCCAACGTCCTGACTTTC.

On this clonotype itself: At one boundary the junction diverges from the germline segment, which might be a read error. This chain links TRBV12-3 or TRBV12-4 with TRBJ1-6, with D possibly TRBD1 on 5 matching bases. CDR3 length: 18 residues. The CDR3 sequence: CTSSLDAGTETYNSPLHF. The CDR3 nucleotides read TGTACCAGCAGTTTAGATGCGGGGACGGAGACCTATAATTCACCCCTCCACTTT.

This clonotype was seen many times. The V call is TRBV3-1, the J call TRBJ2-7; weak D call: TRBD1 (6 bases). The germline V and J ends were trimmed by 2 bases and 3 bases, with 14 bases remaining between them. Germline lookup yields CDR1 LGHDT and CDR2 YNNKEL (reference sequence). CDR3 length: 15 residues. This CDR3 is CASSQMGANLYEQYF. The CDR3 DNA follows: TGTGCCAGCAGCCAAATGGGGGCGAATCTCTACGAGCAGTACTTC.

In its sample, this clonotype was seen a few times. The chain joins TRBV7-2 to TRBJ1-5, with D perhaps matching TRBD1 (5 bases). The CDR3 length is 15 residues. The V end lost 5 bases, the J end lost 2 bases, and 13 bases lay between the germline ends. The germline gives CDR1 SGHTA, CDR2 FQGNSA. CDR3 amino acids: CASSEDGGGNQPQHF. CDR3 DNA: TGTGCCAGCAGCGAAGACGGGGGAGGCAATCAGCCCCAGCATTTT.

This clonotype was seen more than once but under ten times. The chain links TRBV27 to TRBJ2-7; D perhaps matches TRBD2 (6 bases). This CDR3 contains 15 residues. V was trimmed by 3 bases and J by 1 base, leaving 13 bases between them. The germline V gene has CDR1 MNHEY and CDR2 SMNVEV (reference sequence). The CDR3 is CASSFWRDGSYEQYF. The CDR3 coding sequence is TGTGCCAGCAGTTTCTGGCGGGATGGATCCTACGAGCAGTACTTC.

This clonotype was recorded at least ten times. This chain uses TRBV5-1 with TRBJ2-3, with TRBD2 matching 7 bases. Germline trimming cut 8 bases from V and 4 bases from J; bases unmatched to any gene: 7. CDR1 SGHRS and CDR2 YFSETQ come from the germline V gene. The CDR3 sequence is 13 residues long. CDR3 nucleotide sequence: TGCGCCAGTACTAGCGCCTCAGCAGATACGCAGTATTTT. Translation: CASTSASADTQYF.

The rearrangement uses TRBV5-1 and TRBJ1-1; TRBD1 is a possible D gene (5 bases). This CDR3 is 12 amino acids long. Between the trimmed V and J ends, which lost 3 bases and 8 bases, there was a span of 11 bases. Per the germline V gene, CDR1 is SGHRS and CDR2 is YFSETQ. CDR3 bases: TGCGCCAGCAGCTGGAGGGGAGCCGAAGCTTTCTTT. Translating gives CASSWRGAEAFF.

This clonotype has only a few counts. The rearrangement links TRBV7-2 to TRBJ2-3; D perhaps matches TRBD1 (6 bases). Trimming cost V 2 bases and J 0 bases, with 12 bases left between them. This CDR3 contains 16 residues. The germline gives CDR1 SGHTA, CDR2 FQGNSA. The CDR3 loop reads CASSLWTVPSTDTQYF. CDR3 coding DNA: TGTGCCAGCAGCTTATGGACAGTCCCTAGCACAGATACGCAGTATTTT.

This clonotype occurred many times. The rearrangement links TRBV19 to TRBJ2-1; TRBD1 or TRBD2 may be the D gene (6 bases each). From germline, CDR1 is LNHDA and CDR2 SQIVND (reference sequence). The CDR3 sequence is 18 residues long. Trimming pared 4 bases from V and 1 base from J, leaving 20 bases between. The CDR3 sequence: CASSTQTRGHNSYNEQFF. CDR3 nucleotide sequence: TGTGCCAGTAGTACCCAGACCCGGGGGCACAATTCCTACAATGAGCAGTTCTTC.

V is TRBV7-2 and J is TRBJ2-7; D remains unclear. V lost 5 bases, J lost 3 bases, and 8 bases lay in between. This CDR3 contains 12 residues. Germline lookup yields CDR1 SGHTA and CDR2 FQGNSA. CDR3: CASSPQNYEQYF. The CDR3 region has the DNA TGTGCCAGCAGCCCCCAAAACTACGAGCAGTACTTC. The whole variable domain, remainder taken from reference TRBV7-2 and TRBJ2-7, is GAGVSQSPSNKVTEKGKDVELRCDPISGHTALYWYRQSLGQGLEFLIYFQGNSAPDKSGLPSDRFSAERTGGSVSTLTIQRTQQEDSAVYLCASSPQNYEQYFGPGTRLTVT.

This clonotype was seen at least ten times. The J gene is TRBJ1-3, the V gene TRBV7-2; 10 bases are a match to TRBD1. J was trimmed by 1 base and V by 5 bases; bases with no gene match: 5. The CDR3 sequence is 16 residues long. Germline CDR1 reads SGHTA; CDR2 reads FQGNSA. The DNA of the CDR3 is TGTGCCAGCAGCGCGCGGACAGGGGGATCTGGAAACACCATATATTTT. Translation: CASSARTGGSGNTIYF.

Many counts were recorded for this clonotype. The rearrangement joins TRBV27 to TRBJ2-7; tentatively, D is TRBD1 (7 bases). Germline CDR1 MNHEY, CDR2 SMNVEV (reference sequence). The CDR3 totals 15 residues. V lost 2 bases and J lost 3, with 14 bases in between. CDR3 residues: CASSLAGGIYYEQYF. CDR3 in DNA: TGTGCCAGCAGTTTAGCAGGGGGGATTTACTACGAGCAGTACTTC.

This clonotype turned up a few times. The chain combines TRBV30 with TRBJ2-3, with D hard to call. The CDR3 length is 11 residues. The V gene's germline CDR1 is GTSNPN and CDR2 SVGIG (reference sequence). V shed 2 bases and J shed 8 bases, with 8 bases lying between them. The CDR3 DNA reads TGTGCCTGGAGTACCCCCCTTACGCAGTATTTT. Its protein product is CAWSTPLTQYF. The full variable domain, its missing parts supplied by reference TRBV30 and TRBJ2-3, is SQTIHQWPATLVQPVGSPLSLECTVEGTSNPNLYWYRQAAGRGLQLLFYSVGIGQISSEVPQNLSASRPQDRQFILSSKKLLLSDSGFYLCAWSTPLTQYFGPGTRLTVL.

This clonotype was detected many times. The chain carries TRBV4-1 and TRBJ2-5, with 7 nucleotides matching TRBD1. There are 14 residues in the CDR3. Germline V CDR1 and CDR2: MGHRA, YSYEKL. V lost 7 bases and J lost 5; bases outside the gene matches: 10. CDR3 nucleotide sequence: TGCGCCAGCACCGCTGAAGGGGGCCCCGAGACCCAGTACTTC. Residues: CASTAEGGPETQYF.